This T cell receptor (beta chain) emerged from a study of cytomegalovirus exposure and HLA in healthy donors. The study, taken as a whole, reports: Presence/absence analyses rested on an assumption that sequencing depth was roughly uniform across donors. A later analysis linked about 17,000 TCR beta sequences to HLA alleles at 0.05 false discovery rate.

The CDR3 extends over 16 amino acids. V lost 3 bases to trimming and J lost 2 bases; unmatched junction nucleotides: 6. Germline V gene sequence: CDR1 LNHDA, CDR2 SQIVND (reference sequence). PCR employed 60 Vbeta and 13 Jbeta primers. TCRdb's table, derived via immunoSEQ multiplex PCR, lists solely in-frame clones and lacks some. The sample totals 20,000 to 25,000 clones. In the case of this clone: Its antigen is undetermined.

The sequenced material came from PBMCs. The V and J genes are TRBV19 and TRBJ1-1; TRBD1 matches at 10 bases. This receptor was identified in a male donor in good health and CMV-seropositive. The CDR3 spells CASSIIWTGGNTEAFF. The CDR3 coding sequence is TGTGCCAGTAGTATCATCTGGACAGGGGGAAACACTGAAGCTTTCTTT.